This is a list of T cell receptor beta chains from one sample in a study of shared clonotypes between healthy human individuals. The assay was immunoSEQ multiplex PCR, and TCRdb's table has in-frame clones only and misses some. Of some 900,000 clones listed, approximately 80% are singletons. What was sequenced was memory CD4+ T cells sorted from blood. These receptors all come from a man aged 18 to 29 in good health. The CDR3 runs from the conserved cysteine through the conserved F or W. Only some rows state a clone size, as once, few, many or a class for expanded clones.

cdr3_aa v_call clone_size
CASSTSGTGNLFYGYTF TRBV19 few
CASRTETQHF TRBV28 -
CASSLGPTTEAFF TRBV5-4 -
CASSFRRTYGYTF TRBV5-6 -
CASSLGWAGHSPLHF TRBV5-6 once
CASAGTEFTDGYTF TRBV6-1 -
CAWSVGGTVYNEQFF TRBV30 once
CASSPGQGYQPQHF TRBV28 -
CASSPQGYTEAFF TRBV27 -
CASSLDARGDGYTF TRBV5-6 -
CASTGNENEQFF TRBV2 -